These 21 T cell receptor beta chains came from one sample sequenced in a study of graft-versus-host responses after intestinal transplantation. Only in-frame clones appear in the TCRdb table, and some are missing; sequencing was by immunoSEQ multiplex PCR. The repertoire holds roughly 90,000 clones, with 75% to 95% as singletons. Their recognized antigens are unknown. The specimen comprised unstimulated CD8+ T cells sorted from spleen or lymph node cells, sampled before intestinal transplant. The receptors here all came from a human donor who received an intestinal transplant.

The CDR3 nucleotides are TGTGCCAGCGGACCACAGGGTTTCGGCAATCAGCCCCAGCATTTT. Amino acids: CASGPQGFGNQPQHF. The chain links TRBV6-5 to TRBJ1-5; D might be TRBD1 (6 bases). V dropped 8 bases and J dropped 2 bases, with 16 bases sitting between them. This CDR3 region has 15 residues. Per the germline V gene, CDR1 is MNHEY and CDR2 is SVGAGI.

The chain links TRBV4-1 to TRBJ1-5; unclear D gene. V shed 1 base and J shed 6 bases, with 10 bases lying between them. Germline V gene lookup returns CDR1 MGHRA and CDR2 YSYEKL. This CDR3 has 14 residues. CDR3 amino acids: CASSQALGAQPQHF. The DNA for the CDR3 is TGCGCCAGCAGCCAAGCCCTGGGCGCTCAGCCCCAGCATTTT.

V and J are TRBV7-9 and TRBJ2-1; 7 positions match TRBD2. The CDR3 length is 16 residues. Germline V gene sequence: CDR1 SEHNR, CDR2 FQNEAQ (reference sequence). V was clipped by 4 bases and J by 8 bases; unmatched bases: 14. The CDR3 coding sequence is TGTGCCAGCAGCTCGGCTAGCGGTATGGGGGTTTATGAGCAGTTCTTC. Its translation is CASSSASGMGVYEQFF.

This rearrangement joins TRBV29-1 to TRBJ1-2, with 11 positions matching TRBD1. Trimming at V came to 7 bases and at J to 4 bases, leaving 5 bases not matched to a gene. Germline CDR1 is SQVTM and CDR2 is ANQGSEA. CDR3 length: 13 amino acids. Here the CDR3 reads CSATGQGGYGYTF. As DNA, the CDR3 is TGCAGCGCTACGGGACAGGGGGGCTATGGCTACACCTTC. Full variable domain (remainder filled in from reference TRBV29-1 and TRBJ1-2): SAVISQKPSRDICQRGTSLTIQCQVDSQVTMMFWYRQQPGQSLTLIATANQGSEATYESGFVIDKFPISRPNLTFSTLTVSNMSPEDSSIYLCSATGQGGYGYTFGSGTRLTVV.

The gene calls are TRBV7-9 and TRBJ2-3; TRBD1 matches at 10 bases. CDR1 is SEHNR, CDR2 FQNEAQ, per germline (reference sequence). After removal of 8 bases from V and 3 bases from J, the junction contained 5 bases not matched to a gene. The length of the CDR3 is 14 residues. CDR3 in amino acids: CASSRTGGTDTQYF. Written as DNA, the CDR3 is TGTGCCAGCTCACGGACAGGGGGTACAGATACGCAGTATTTT.

CDR3 sequence: CASSLGGTDTQYF. DNA of the CDR3: TGTGCCAGCAGCTTGGGGGGCACAGATACGCAGTATTTT. The V gene is TRBV5-4, the J gene TRBJ2-3; unclear D gene. V was shortened by 0 bases and J by 1 base, with 3 bases between the two germline ends. This CDR3 spans 13 amino acids. Germline V gene data show CDR1 as SGHNT and CDR2 as YYREEE (reference sequence).

As DNA, the CDR3 is TGTGCCAGCAGCTTAACAGGGCCCACGAACACCGGGGAGCTGTTTTTT. Encoded protein: CASSLTGPTNTGELFF. The V gene is TRBV7-9, the J gene TRBJ2-2; TRBD1 is a possible D gene (6 bases). Germline-derived CDR1 and CDR2 are SEHNR and FQNEAQ (reference sequence). The germline V and J ends were trimmed by 2 bases and 0 bases, with 10 bases remaining between them. The length of the CDR3 is 16 residues.

Note on this clone: Other DNA variants within this sample encode the same CDR3. The chain links TRBV27 to TRBJ2-7; D is possibly TRBD1 (5 bases). The V end lost 0 bases, the J end lost 0 bases, and 6 bases lay between the germline ends. CDR3 length: 14 residues. Germline CDR1 MNHEY, CDR2 SMNVEV (reference sequence). The CDR3 spells CASSLSDSSYEQYF. CDR3 in DNA: TGTGCCAGCAGTTTATCCGACAGCTCCTACGAGCAGTACTTC.

The V call is TRBV6-5, the J call TRBJ2-1; no reliable D call. CDR1 is MNHEY, CDR2 SVGAGI, per germline. Trimming removed 2 bases from V and 12 bases from J, with 11 bases in between. There are 12 residues in the CDR3. CDR3 DNA sequence: TGTGCCAGCAGTTACCCTGGCATAAGGCAGTTCTTC. Its protein product is CASSYPGIRQFF.

V is TRBV7-7 and J is TRBJ2-1; tentatively, D is TRBD2 (5 bases). This CDR3 region has 15 residues. Trimming removed 0 bases from V and 0 bases from J, with 6 bases in between. The germline V gene has CDR1 SSHAT and CDR2 FNYEAQ (reference sequence). The CDR3 DNA sequence: TGTGCCAGCAGCTTAGCAGCGGCCTCCTACAATGAGCAGTTCTTC. It specifies CASSLAAASYNEQFF.

The chain's CDR3 is CASSLGSDEQYF. CDR3 nucleotide sequence: TGCGCCAGCAGCTTGGGTAGTGACGAGCAGTACTTC. V and J are TRBV5-1 and TRBJ2-7; D uncertain. The CDR3 has 12 residues. V dropped 0 bases and J dropped 5 bases, with 6 bases sitting between them. The V gene's germline CDR1 is SGHRS and CDR2 YFSETQ.

V and J are TRBV5-4 and TRBJ2-5; 8 bases are a match to TRBD1. The CDR3 has 13 amino acids. Germline CDR1 reads SGHNT; CDR2 reads YYREEE (reference sequence). Losses at the gene ends were 2 bases for V and 5 bases for J; bases not matched to a gene: 2. The CDR3 sequence is CASSFRGRETQYF. For the CDR3, the DNA is TGTGCCAGCAGCTTCAGGGGGCGTGAGACCCAGTACTTC. Filled out from reference TRBV5-4 and TRBJ2-5, the complete variable domain reads ETGVTQSPTHLIKTRGQQVTLRCSSQSGHNTVSWYQQALGQGPQFIFQYYREEENGRGNFPPRFSGLQFPNYSSELNVNALELDDSALYLCASSFRGRETQYFGPGTRLLVL.

This sequence joins TRBV5-6 and TRBJ2-7; tentatively, D is TRBD1 or TRBD2 (5 bases each). V was cut by 4 bases and J by 3 bases, with 23 bases left in between. The CDR3 runs 17 residues. CDR1 and CDR2 (germline): SGHDT, YYEEEE. CDR3 in amino acids: CASSQDRGWGMSYEQYF. DNA of the CDR3: TGTGCCAGCAGCCAAGACCGAGGTTGGGGGATGAGCTACGAGCAGTACTTC.

This chain links TRBV6-5 with TRBJ2-5; D is uncertain. The CDR3 is made up of 13 amino acids. Trimming cost V 2 bases and J 2 bases, with 6 bases left between them. CDR1 MNHEY and CDR2 SVGAGI come from the germline V gene. In DNA, the CDR3 is TGTGCCAGCAGTTACGGGTCGCAAGAGACCCAGTACTTC. This gives the protein CASSYGSQETQYF.

The chain uses TRBV10-1 and TRBJ2-1; TRBD2 aligns across 12 bases. V was clipped by 2 bases and J by 9 bases; unmatched bases: 5. Germline V gene lookup returns CDR1 WNHNN and CDR2 SYGVQD (reference sequence). This CDR3 is built from 15 residues. DNA of the CDR3: TGCGCCAGCAGTGAGCCTAGCGGGAGGGTCGGTGAGCAGTTCTTC. This translates into CASSEPSGRVGEQFF.

The chain combines TRBV6-4 with TRBJ2-7; D remains ambiguous. This CDR3 comprises 16 residues. V lost 2 bases and J lost 0, with 14 bases in between. CDR1 and CDR2 from the germline V gene are MRHNA and SNTAGT. The CDR3 DNA reads as TGTGCCAGCAGTGACGATTCGGCAGCCTGCTCCTACGAGCAGTACTTC. Its protein product is CASSDDSAACSYEQYF.

This clone was seen a handful of times. The chain employs TRBV10-2 and TRBJ2-7, with 12 bases fitting TRBD2. CDR1 and CDR2 from the germline V gene are WSHSY and SAAADI. The V and J ends lost 7 bases and 6 bases, in that order; junction bases with no gene match: 7. This CDR3 region has 14 residues. The CDR3 is CASTRLAGDGEQYF. CDR3 in DNA: TGCGCCAGCACTCGACTAGCGGGAGACGGCGAGCAGTACTTC.

This clone was seen a few times. This chain connects TRBV6-5 to TRBJ1-5; D is unresolved. Germline-derived CDR1 and CDR2 are MNHEY and SVGAGI. Between the trimmed V and J ends, which lost 6 bases and 6 bases, there was a span of 9 bases. This CDR3 contains 12 residues. CDR3 amino acids: CASRSGAQPQHF. CDR3 nucleotides: TGTGCCAGCAGAAGCGGTGCTCAGCCCCAGCATTTT.

The chain joins TRBV12-5 to TRBJ2-3, with a weak D call TRBD2 (6 bases). The CDR3 spans 16 residues. V was shortened by 4 bases and J by 2 bases, with 16 bases between the two germline ends. Germline CDR1 is LGHNT and CDR2 is FRNRAP. CDR3 in amino acids: CASGSGKAGDTDTQYF. CDR3 sequence (DNA): TGTGCTAGTGGTTCTGGCAAAGCGGGTGACACAGATACGCAGTATTTT.

This clone turned up a few times. This probably arose from a read error, given a far larger clone one base away. The V call is TRBV6-1, the J call TRBJ2-7, with TRBD2 matching over 8 bases. The CDR3 is 14 amino acids. Germline-derived CDR1 and CDR2 are MNHNS and SASEGT. The ends lost 4 bases at V and 3 bases at J; junction bases unmatched: 5. CDR3: CASSGEAGDYEQYF. In DNA, the CDR3 is TGTGCCAGCAGTGGAGAAGCGGGAGACTACGAGCAGTACTTC.

The chain has TRBV7-6 and TRBJ2-7, with 10 bases fitting TRBD2. The CDR3 is 16 residues long. V shed 4 bases, J shed 3 bases, and the junction held 9 bases outside the gene matches. CDR1 SGHVS and CDR2 FNYEAQ come from the germline V gene. CDR3 in amino acids: CASSSTSGAAGYEQYF. The CDR3 nucleotides read TGTGCCAGCAGCTCCACTAGCGGGGCCGCCGGCTACGAGCAGTACTTC.